These 22 T cell receptor beta chains were sequenced from one sample in a study of radiotherapy plus CTLA-4 blockade in lung cancer. Here immunoSEQ multiplex PCR was the method, and the copy in TCRdb shows in-frame clones only, minus some. The sample records about 86,000 clones, over 80% being singletons. This specimen was peripheral blood, taken from a patient treated with radiotherapy plus ipilimumab. Receptors were obtained from a human donor with non-small cell lung cancer who had stable disease on radiotherapy plus ipilimumab.

The chain has TRBV19 and TRBJ2-5; 11 bases are a match to TRBD1. The J call may be wrong; the DNA end is better matched by TRBJ2-7. This CDR3 is built from 14 residues. Germline-derived CDR1 and CDR2 are LNHDA and SQIVND (reference sequence). The CDR3 DNA reads as TGTGCCAGTGGTGGGACAGGGGGTAGGCGCGAGCAGTACTTC. Its protein product is CASGGTGGRREQYF.

The rearrangement links TRBV28 to TRBJ1-2, with 7 positions matching TRBD1. J gave up 5 bases and V 5 bases, and 2 bases lay outside the gene matches. Germline lookup yields CDR1 MDHEN and CDR2 SYDVKM. The CDR3 consists of 12 residues. CDR3 nucleotides: TGTGCCAGCAGTGTGACAGGGTATGGCTACACCTTC. Translating gives CASSVTGYGYTF.

This clone was counted once. The chain carries TRBV9 and TRBJ1-6; D gene unclear. This CDR3 is built from 15 residues. Between the trimmed V and J ends, which lost 3 bases and 9 bases, there was a span of 16 bases. Germline loops: CDR1 SGDLS, CDR2 YYNGEE. As DNA, the CDR3 is TGTGCCAGCAGCGCGAGCGGTAGGGAGGGTTCACCCCTCCACTTT. This sequence encodes CASSASGREGSPLHF.

The chain couples TRBV6-1 to TRBJ1-3; D unclear. V lost 7 bases and J lost 0, with 13 bases in between. This CDR3 is 15 amino acids long. The V gene's germline CDR1 is MNHNS and CDR2 SASEGT. The CDR3 DNA follows: TGTGCCAGCAAGAACAGTCCCAACTCTGGAAACACCATATATTTT. Translating gives CASKNSPNSGNTIYF.

This rearrangement joins TRBV5-4 to TRBJ2-1; D assignment may be TRBD1 or TRBD2 (7 bases each). V was cut by 3 bases and J by 8 bases, with 18 bases left in between. The germline gives CDR1 SGHNT, CDR2 YYREEE (reference sequence). The length of the CDR3 is 15 residues. In DNA form, the CDR3 reads TGTGCCAGCAGCTCGCAGGGGGGGGAGGAGGATGAGCAGTTCTTC. It yields the protein CASSSQGGEEDEQFF.

This clone was detected only a few times. The chain uses TRBV6-1 and TRBJ1-1; D uncertain. Trimming stripped 2 bases from V and 1 base from J, with 5 bases between. The CDR3 is 13 amino acids. Germline lookup yields CDR1 MNHNS and CDR2 SASEGT. The CDR3 reads CASSESRNTEAFF. The CDR3 DNA sequence: TGTGCCAGCAGTGAAAGCAGGAACACTGAAGCTTTCTTT.

The V call is TRBV7-2, the J call TRBJ1-1; TRBD1 matches at 7 bases. This CDR3 contains 15 residues. Germline trimming cut 5 bases from V and 2 bases from J; bases unmatched to any gene: 8. Germline lookup yields CDR1 SGHTA and CDR2 FQGNSA. The CDR3 DNA sequence: TGTGCCAGCAGCCCACGACAGGGTTTAAACACTGAAGCTTTCTTT. Amino acid sequence: CASSPRQGLNTEAFF.

V and J are TRBV7-9 and TRBJ1-6; D is uncertain. Germline assignment: CDR1 SEHNR and CDR2 FQNEAQ (reference sequence). The CDR3 is 17 residues long. The V and J ends lost 0 bases and 3 bases respectively, with 12 bases between them. The CDR3 DNA sequence: TGTGCCAGCAGCTTAGCCACGGTACCAGGCTATAATTCACCCCTCCACTTT. Protein: CASSLATVPGYNSPLHF.

This clone was observed once. J is TRBJ1-2 and V is TRBV5-4; D is uncertain. The germline CDR1 and CDR2 sequences are SGHNT and YYREEE (reference sequence). V was trimmed by 0 bases and J by 8 bases, leaving 11 bases between them. There are 13 residues in the CDR3. CDR3 protein: CASSLADGGGYTF. The CDR3 bases are TGTGCCAGCAGCTTGGCAGACGGAGGGGGCTACACCTTC.

CDR3 in amino acids: CASRGQGNYGYTF. CDR3 in DNA: TGTGCCAGCAGGGGACAGGGAAACTATGGCTACACCTTC. V gene TRBV9 combines with J gene TRBJ1-2, with 9 bases lining up with TRBD1. The germline gives CDR1 SGDLS, CDR2 YYNGEE. This CDR3 is 13 amino acids long. The V and J ends lost 5 bases and 2 bases, in that order; junction bases with no gene match: 1.

The V gene is TRBV27, the J gene TRBJ2-5, with 7 bases matching TRBD2. V was pared by 5 bases and J by 4 bases, with 19 bases of the junction left unmatched. Germline V gene lookup returns CDR1 MNHEY and CDR2 SMNVEV (reference sequence). The CDR3 consists of 18 residues. The DNA of the CDR3 is TGTGCCAGCAGTGTAATTAGAATAAGCGGGAACGAGGGAGAGACCCAGTACTTC. It is translated as CASSVIRISGNEGETQYF.

In this sample, this clone turned up once. This chain connects TRBV19 to TRBJ2-3; no definite D call. The V and J ends lost 1 base and 4 bases respectively, with 9 bases between them. This CDR3 has 14 amino acids. Germline V gene lookup returns CDR1 LNHDA and CDR2 SQIVND (reference sequence). The CDR3 nucleotides are TGTGCCAGTAGTATAGGTTGGAGTTCAGATACGCAGTATTTT. The encoded protein is CASSIGWSSDTQYF.

V usage is TRBV5-5 and J usage is TRBJ2-5; 15 nucleotides align to TRBD2. This CDR3 region has 16 residues. The germline gives CDR1 SGHKS, CDR2 YYEKEE (reference sequence). With V trimmed by 3 bases and J by 5 bases, 5 bases remained unmatched. The CDR3 spells CASSWTSGGAWETQYF. CDR3 nucleotides: TGTGCCAGCAGCTGGACTAGCGGGGGGGCCTGGGAGACCCAGTACTTC. Filled out from reference TRBV5-5 and TRBJ2-5, the complete variable domain reads DAGVTQSPTHLIKTRGQQVTLRCSPISGHKSVSWYQQVLGQGPQFIFQYYEKEERGRGNFPDRFSARQFPNYSSELNVNALLLGDSALYLCASSWTSGGAWETQYFGPGTRLLVL.

The chain employs TRBV5-5 and TRBJ1-1; D gene uncertain. Deletions cut 4 bases from V and 4 bases from J, with 11 bases between. The CDR3 runs to 13 residues. CDR1 is SGHKS and CDR2 is YYEKEE in the germline V gene (reference sequence). The CDR3 spells CASSPLRATEAFF. Written as DNA, the CDR3 is TGTGCCAGCAGCCCCCTAAGGGCCACTGAAGCTTTCTTT.

The chain combines TRBV4-2 with TRBJ1-6; tentatively, D is TRBD1 (5 bases). The germline V and J ends were trimmed by 1 base and 10 bases, with 17 bases remaining between them. Germline CDR1 LGHNA, CDR2 YNFKEQ. The CDR3 is 16 amino acids. The DNA of the CDR3 is TGTGCCAGCAGCCAAGTAGAGGGGCAGGGCCGGTCACCCCTCCACTTT. Translating gives CASSQVEGQGRSPLHF.

This clone was picked up a small number of times. DNA for the CDR3: TGTGCCAGCAGCTTAGGAGACAGGGAAGGGTCGGAGCAGTACTTC. This encodes CASSLGDREGSEQYF. The chain carries TRBV7-9 and TRBJ2-7, with 7 bases aligning to TRBD1. CDR3 length: 15 amino acids. Trimming removed 1 base from V and 7 bases from J; junction bases left unmatched: 10. Germline CDR1 is SEHNR and CDR2 is FQNEAQ (reference sequence).

V gene TRBV18 combines with J gene TRBJ1-4; 7 bases align to TRBD1. The J segment lost 5 bases and the V segment lost 5 bases, leaving 2 bases of the junction unmatched. Germline CDR1 reads KGHSH; CDR2 reads LQKENI. The CDR3 has 13 amino acids. The CDR3: CASSGGQNEKLFF. The CDR3 nucleotides read TGTGCCAGCTCAGGGGGACAGAATGAAAAACTGTTTTTT.

This clone was seen a few times. This chain links TRBV5-5 with TRBJ1-6, with D unclear. The ends were cut back, 4 bases at V and 7 bases at J, with 9 bases in the middle. Germline CDR1 reads SGHKS; CDR2 reads YYEKEE (reference sequence). The CDR3 is 13 amino acids. CDR3 in amino acids: CASSQDWNSPLHF. CDR3 DNA: TGTGCCAGCAGCCAGGACTGGAATTCACCCCTCCACTTT.

This chain links TRBV7-3 with TRBJ1-1; 12 bases map to TRBD1. V dropped 3 bases and J dropped 4; count of bases not matched to a gene: 0. There are 14 residues in the CDR3. Per germline, CDR1 SGHTA and CDR2 FQGTGA. CDR3 protein: CASSLGQGATEAFF. The CDR3, as DNA: TGTGCCAGCAGCTTGGGACAGGGGGCCACTGAAGCTTTCTTT.

The genes are TRBV6-5 and TRBJ1-1; D unclear. Germline-derived CDR1 and CDR2 are MNHEY and SVGAGI. The ends were cut back, 0 bases at V and 0 bases at J, with 11 bases in the middle. The CDR3 is made up of 16 amino acids. CDR3 in amino acids: CASSYSSFALNTEAFF. As DNA, the CDR3 is TGTGCCAGCAGTTACTCGAGTTTCGCATTGAACACTGAAGCTTTCTTT.

CDR3 nucleotide sequence: TGTGCCACCAGTCCGACAGGTTATGGCTACACCTTC. It is translated as CATSPTGYGYTF. This chain connects TRBV15 to TRBJ1-2; a possible D gene is TRBD1 (6 bases). The CDR3 is made up of 12 amino acids. CDR1 and CDR2 (germline): LNHNV, YYDKDF (reference sequence). V lost 6 bases, J lost 5 bases, and 10 bases lay in between.

This chain joins TRBV7-2 and TRBJ2-7; D is undetermined. The V and J ends lost 4 bases and 6 bases respectively, with 10 bases between them. CDR3 length: 12 amino acids. Germline CDR1 reads SGHTA; CDR2 reads FQGNSA. This chain's CDR3 is CASSSSVGEQYF. CDR3 nucleotides: TGTGCCAGCAGCTCATCGGTGGGCGAGCAGTACTTC.